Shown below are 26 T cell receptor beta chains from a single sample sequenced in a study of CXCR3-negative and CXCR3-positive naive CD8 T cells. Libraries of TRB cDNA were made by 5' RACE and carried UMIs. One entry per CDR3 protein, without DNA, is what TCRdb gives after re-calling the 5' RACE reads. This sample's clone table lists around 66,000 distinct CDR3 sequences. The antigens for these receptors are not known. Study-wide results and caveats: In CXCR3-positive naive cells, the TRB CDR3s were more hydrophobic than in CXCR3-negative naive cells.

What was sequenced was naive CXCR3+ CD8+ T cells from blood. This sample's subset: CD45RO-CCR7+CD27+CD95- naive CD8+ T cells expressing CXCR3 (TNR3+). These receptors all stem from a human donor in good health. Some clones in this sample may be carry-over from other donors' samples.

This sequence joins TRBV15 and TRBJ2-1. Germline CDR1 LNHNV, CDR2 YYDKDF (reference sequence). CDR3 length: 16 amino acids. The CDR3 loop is CATSRVTLLSYNEQFF.

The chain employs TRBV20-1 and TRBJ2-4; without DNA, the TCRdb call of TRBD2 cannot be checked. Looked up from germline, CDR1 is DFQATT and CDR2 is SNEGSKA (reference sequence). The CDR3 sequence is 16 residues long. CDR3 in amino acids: CSARSGGAEDRNIQYF.

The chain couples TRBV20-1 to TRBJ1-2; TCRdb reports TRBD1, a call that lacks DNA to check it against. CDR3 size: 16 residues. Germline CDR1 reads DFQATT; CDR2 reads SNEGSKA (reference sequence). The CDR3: CSARDPDRGWNYGYTF.

The chain's CDR3 is CASSFFGGVEDSYNEQFF. The V call is TRBV7-3, the J call TRBJ2-1; the D call from TCRdb, TRBD2, cannot be confirmed without DNA. Germline CDR1 is SGHTA and CDR2 is FQGTGA. The CDR3 spans 18 residues.

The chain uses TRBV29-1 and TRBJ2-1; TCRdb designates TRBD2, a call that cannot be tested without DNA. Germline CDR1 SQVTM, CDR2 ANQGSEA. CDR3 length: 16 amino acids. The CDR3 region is CSVEDDRLARGNEQFF.

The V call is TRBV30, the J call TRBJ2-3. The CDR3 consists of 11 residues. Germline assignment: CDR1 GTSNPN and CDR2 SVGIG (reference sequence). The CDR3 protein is CAWSATDTQYF.

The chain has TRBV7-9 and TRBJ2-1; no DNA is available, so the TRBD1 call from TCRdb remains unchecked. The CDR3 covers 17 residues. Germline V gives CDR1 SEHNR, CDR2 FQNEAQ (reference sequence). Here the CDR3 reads CASRTMGAAGIYNEQFF.

CDR3 sequence reads: CASSLASWGAGGPNEQFF. The chain uses TRBV7-8 and TRBJ2-1; TCRdb's D call, TRBD2, is unchecked because there is no DNA. This CDR3 region has 18 residues. Germline V gives CDR1 SGHVS, CDR2 FQNEAQ.

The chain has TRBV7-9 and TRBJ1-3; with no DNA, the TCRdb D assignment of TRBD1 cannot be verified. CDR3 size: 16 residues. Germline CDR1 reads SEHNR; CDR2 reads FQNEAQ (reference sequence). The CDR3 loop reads CASSFGTGGAGNTIYF.

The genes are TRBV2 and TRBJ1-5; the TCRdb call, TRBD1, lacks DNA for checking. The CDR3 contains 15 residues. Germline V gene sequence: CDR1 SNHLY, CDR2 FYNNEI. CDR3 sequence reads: CASSEPQASNQPQHF.

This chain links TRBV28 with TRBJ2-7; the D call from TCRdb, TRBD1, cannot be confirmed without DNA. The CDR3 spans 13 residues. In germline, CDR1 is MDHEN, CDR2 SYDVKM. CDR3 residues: CASSYGHPYEQYF.

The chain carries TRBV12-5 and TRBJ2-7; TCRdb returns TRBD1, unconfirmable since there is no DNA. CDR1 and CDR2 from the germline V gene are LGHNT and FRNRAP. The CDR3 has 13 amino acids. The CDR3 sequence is CASGRGLGGEQYF. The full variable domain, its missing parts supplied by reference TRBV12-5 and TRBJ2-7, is DARVTQTPRHKVTEMGQEVTMRCQPILGHNTVFWYRQTMMQGLELLAYFRNRAPLDDSGMPKDRFSAEMPDATLATLKIQPSEPRDSAVYFCASGRGLGGEQYFGPGTRLTVT.

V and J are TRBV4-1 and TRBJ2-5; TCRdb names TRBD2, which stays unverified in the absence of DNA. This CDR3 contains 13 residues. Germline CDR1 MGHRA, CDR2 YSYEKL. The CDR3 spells CASSRGLEETQYF.

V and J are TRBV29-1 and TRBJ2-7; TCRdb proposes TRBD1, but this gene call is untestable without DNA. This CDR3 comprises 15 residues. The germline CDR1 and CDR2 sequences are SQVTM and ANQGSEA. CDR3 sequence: CSVEGGQGSPYEQYF.

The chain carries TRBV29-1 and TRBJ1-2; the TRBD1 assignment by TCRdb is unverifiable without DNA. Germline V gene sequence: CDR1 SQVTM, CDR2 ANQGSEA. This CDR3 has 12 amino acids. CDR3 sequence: CSVGAQTYGYTF.

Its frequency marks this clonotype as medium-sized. CDR3 loop: CASSLTTLAGGPPTQYF. The rearrangement uses TRBV7-7 and TRBJ2-5; TCRdb indicates TRBD2, and absent DNA this call remains unverified. CDR1 is SSHAT and CDR2 is FNYEAQ in the germline V gene (reference sequence). This CDR3 spans 17 amino acids.

CDR3 region: CSALNPGLIYNEQFF. The chain combines TRBV20-1 with TRBJ2-1; TCRdb returns TRBD2, unconfirmable since there is no DNA. CDR1 is DFQATT, CDR2 SNEGSKA, per germline (reference sequence). CDR3 length equals 15 residues.

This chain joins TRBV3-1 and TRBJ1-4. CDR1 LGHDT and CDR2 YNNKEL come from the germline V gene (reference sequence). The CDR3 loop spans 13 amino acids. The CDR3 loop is CASSPDPKEKLFF.

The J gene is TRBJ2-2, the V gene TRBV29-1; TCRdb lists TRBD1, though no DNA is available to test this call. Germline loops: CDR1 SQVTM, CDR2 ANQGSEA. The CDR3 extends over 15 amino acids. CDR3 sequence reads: CSVETGTTEHGELFF.

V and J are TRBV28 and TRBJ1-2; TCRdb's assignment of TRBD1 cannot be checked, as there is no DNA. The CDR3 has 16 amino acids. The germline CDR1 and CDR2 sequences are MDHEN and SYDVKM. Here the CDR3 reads CASRYPDGGRSYGCTF.

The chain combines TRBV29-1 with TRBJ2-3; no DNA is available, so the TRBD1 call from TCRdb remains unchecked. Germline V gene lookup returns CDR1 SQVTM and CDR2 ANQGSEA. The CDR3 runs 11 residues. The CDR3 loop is CSVGGTDTQYF.

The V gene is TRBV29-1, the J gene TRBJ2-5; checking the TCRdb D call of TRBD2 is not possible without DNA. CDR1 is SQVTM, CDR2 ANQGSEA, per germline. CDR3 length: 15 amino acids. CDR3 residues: CSVDRLAGTQETQYF.

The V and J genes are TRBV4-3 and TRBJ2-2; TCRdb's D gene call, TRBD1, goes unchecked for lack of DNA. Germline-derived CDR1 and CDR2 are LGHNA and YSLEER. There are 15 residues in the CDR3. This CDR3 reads CASSQVNGGTGELFF.

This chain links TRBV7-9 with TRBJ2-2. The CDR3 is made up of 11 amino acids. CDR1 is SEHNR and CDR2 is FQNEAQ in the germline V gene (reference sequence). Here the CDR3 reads CASSPPGELFF.

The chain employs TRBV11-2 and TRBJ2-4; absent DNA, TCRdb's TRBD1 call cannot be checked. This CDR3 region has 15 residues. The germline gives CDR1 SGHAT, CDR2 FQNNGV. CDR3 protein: CASSPPVIAKNIQYF.

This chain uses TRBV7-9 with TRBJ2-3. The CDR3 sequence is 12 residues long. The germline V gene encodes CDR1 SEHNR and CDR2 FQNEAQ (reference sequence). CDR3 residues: CASSLPGDTQYF. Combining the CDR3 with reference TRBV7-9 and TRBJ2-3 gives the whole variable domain DTGVSQNPRHKITKRGQNVTFRCDPISEHNRLYWYRQTLGQGPEFLTYFQNEAQLEKSRLLSDRFSAERPKGSFSTLEIQRTEQGDSAMYLCASSLPGDTQYFGPGTRLTVL.